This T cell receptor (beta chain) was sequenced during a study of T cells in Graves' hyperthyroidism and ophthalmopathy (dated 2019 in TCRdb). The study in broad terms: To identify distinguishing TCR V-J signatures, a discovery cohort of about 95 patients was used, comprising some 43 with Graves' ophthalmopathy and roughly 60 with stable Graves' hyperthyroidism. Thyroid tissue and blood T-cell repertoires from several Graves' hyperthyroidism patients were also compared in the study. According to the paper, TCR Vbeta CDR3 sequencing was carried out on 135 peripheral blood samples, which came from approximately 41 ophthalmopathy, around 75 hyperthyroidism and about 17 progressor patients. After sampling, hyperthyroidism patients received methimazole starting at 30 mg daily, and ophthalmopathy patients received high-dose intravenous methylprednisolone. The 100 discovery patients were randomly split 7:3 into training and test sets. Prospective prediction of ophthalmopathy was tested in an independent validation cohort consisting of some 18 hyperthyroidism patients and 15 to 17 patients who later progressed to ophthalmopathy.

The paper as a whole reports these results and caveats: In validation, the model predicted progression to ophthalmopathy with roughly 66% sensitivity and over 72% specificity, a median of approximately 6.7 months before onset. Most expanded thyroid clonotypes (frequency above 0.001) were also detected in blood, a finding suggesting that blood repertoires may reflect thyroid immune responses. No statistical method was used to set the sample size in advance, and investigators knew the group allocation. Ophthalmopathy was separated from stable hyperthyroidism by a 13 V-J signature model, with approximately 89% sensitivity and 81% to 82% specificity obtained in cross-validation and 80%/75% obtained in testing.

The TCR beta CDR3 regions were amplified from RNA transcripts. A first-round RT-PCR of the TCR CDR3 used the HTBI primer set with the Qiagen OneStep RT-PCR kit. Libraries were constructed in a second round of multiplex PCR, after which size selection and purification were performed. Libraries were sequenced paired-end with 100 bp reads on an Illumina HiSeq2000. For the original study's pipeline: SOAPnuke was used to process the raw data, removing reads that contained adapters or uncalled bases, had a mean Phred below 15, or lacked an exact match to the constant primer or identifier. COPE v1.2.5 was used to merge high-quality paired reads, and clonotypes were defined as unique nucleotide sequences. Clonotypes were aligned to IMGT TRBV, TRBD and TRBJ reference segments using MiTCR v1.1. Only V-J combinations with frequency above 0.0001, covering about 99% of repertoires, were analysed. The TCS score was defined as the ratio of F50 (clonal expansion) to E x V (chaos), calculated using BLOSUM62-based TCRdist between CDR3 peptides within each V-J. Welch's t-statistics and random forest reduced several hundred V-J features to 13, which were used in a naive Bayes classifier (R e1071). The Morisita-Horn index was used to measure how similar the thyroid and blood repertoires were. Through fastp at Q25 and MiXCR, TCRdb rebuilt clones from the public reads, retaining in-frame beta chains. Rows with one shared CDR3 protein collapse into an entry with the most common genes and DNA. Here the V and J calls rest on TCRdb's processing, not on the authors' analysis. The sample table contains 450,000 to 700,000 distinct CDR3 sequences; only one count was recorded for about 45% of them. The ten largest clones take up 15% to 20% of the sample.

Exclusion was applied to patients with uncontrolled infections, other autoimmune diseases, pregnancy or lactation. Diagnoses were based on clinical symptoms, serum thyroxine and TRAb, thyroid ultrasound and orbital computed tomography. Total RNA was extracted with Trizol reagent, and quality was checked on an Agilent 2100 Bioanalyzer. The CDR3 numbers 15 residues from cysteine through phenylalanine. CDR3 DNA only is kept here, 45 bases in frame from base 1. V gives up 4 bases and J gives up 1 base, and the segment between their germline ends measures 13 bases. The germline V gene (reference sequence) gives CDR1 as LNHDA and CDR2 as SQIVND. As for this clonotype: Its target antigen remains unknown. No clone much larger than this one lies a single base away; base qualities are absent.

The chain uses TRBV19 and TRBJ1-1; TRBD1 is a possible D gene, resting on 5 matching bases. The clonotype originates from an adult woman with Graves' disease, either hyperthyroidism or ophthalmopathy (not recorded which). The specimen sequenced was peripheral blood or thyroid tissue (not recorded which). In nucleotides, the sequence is TGTGCCAGTAGTAGGGGGTACTCTTCGAACACTGAAGCTTTCTTT. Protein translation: CASSRGYSSNTEAFF.